The next 11 T cell receptor beta chains were all read from a single sample in a study of early T cells in non-severe SARS-CoV-2 infection. TCRdb processed the 5' RACE reads anew with MiXCR; each CDR3 protein has one entry. Of about 98,000 distinct CDR3 sequences listed, roughly 9.6% are singletons. The sequenced sample consisted of whole blood. All receptors come from an adult who was a healthcare worker with PCR-confirmed SARS-CoV-2 infection or an uninfected control (not recorded which).

J is TRBJ2-7 and V is TRBV13; 7 nucleotides agree with TRBD1. After removal of 5 bases from V and 4 bases from J, the junction contained 8 bases not matched to a gene. The CDR3 covers 14 residues. Germline lookup yields CDR1 PRHDT and CDR2 FYEKMQ (reference sequence). The CDR3 DNA reads as TGTGCCAGCAGCATTGGAAGGGGGCAATACGAGCAGTACTTC. Translating it yields CASSIGRGQYEQYF. Combining the CDR3 with reference TRBV13 and TRBJ2-7 gives the whole variable domain AAGVIQSPRHLIKEKRETATLKCYPIPRHDTVYWYQQGPGQDPQFLISFYEKMQSDKGSIPDRFSAQQFSDYHSELNMSSLELGDSALYFCASSIGRGQYEQYFGPGTRLTVT.

This clonotype occurred a few times. The chain uses TRBV5-1 and TRBJ1-1, with 7 bases identical to TRBD1. Trimming at V came to 2 bases and at J to 0 bases, leaving 10 bases not matched to a gene. From germline, CDR1 is SGHRS and CDR2 YFSETQ. The CDR3 is 17 residues long. The CDR3 coding sequence is TGCGCCAGCAGCTTCAGGGGAACCCAGGGGGTGAACACTGAAGCTTTCTTT. Protein: CASSFRGTQGVNTEAFF. The full variable domain, rest sourced from reference TRBV5-1 and TRBJ1-1, is KAGVTQTPRYLIKTRGQQVTLSCSPISGHRSVSWYQQTPGQGLQFLFEYFSETQRNKGNFPGRFSGRQFSNSRSEMNVSTLELGDSALYLCASSFRGTQGVNTEAFFGQGTRLTVV.

Ten or more counts support this clonotype. The chain links TRBV7-2 to TRBJ1-5; possible D gene TRBD1, 5 bases. CDR3 size: 12 residues. Germline CDR1 reads SGHTA; CDR2 reads FQGNSA. Between the trimmed V and J ends, which lost 5 bases and 15 bases, there was a span of 17 bases. The CDR3 nucleotides are TGTGCCAGCAGCCCCCCTAAGGGGATTTCGCATTTT. This codes for CASSPPKGISHF.

The V and J genes are TRBV21-1 and TRBJ1-6; the table's D gene call, TRBD1, was not cross checked with the DNA. TRBV21-1 is shown as a pseudogene. The CDR3 is 18 amino acids. Here the CDR3 reads CASSSLRDLSSYNSPLHF. CDR3 nucleotides: TGTGCCAGCAGCAGTCTTCGGGACCTGAGCTCCTATAATTCACCCCTCCACTTT.

The chain employs TRBV5-1 and TRBJ2-2, with 7 bases that match TRBD1. Germline V lookup: CDR1 SGHRS, CDR2 YFSETQ. Trimming cost V 3 bases and J 4 bases; bases outside gene matches: 15. CDR3 length: 18 amino acids. DNA for the CDR3: TGCGCCAGCAGCTCCACCGCCCCAGGGGGTTTGATCACCGGGGAGCTGTTTTTT. This gives the protein CASSSTAPGGLITGELFF.

This clonotype was detected many times. The gene calls are TRBV6-5 and TRBJ1-2, with D unresolved. Germline V CDR1 and CDR2: MNHEY, SVGAGI. The CDR3 totals 11 residues. V lost 7 bases and J 2 bases, leaving 5 bases between the germline ends. The CDR3 here is CASMGNYGYTF. DNA for the CDR3: TGTGCCAGCATGGGGAACTATGGCTACACCTTC.

This clonotype was seen many times. The V gene is TRBV4-2, the J gene TRBJ2-1; D might be TRBD1 or TRBD2, each matching 6 bases. The length of the CDR3 is 18 residues. Trimming removed 0 bases at V and 3 bases at J, with 18 bases between. The V gene's germline CDR1 is LGHNA and CDR2 YNFKEQ. CDR3 protein: CASSQDLTGASIYNEQFF. The CDR3 nucleotides are TGTGCCAGCAGCCAAGATCTTACGGGGGCCTCAATCTACAATGAGCAGTTCTTC.

The V call is TRBV5-1, the J call TRBJ2-1; a weak D match, TRBD2 (5 bases). The CDR3 length is 15 residues. The germline V and J ends were trimmed by 0 bases and 2 bases, with 9 bases remaining between them. CDR1 and CDR2 (germline): SGHRS, YFSETQ. CDR3 sequence: CASSLEGVTYNEQFF. The CDR3 DNA is TGCGCCAGCAGCTTGGAGGGAGTTACCTACAATGAGCAGTTCTTC.

The rearrangement links TRBV7-9 to TRBJ2-3, with 8 nucleotides matching TRBD2. With 6 bases clipped from V and 4 bases from J, the junction kept 15 bases outside the gene matches. CDR1 and CDR2 from the germline V gene are SEHNR and FQNEAQ (reference sequence). This CDR3 spans 17 amino acids. CDR3 loop: CASRPQLAAGGPDTQYF. DNA for the CDR3: TGTGCCAGCAGACCCCAACTAGCGGCGGGGGGCCCAGATACGCAGTATTTT. Based on the CDR3 plus reference TRBV7-9 and TRBJ2-3, the full variable domain is DTGVSQNPRHKITKRGQNVTFRCDPISEHNRLYWYRQTLGQGPEFLTYFQNEAQLEKSRLLSDRFSAERPKGSFSTLEIQRTEQGDSAMYLCASRPQLAAGGPDTQYFGPGTRLTVL.

The chain links TRBV29-1 to TRBJ2-1, with D perhaps TRBD1 (6 bases). The CDR3 has 13 residues. Germline lookup yields CDR1 SQVTM and CDR2 ANQGSEA. Trimming took off 5 bases at V and 4 bases at J, with 12 bases between the two ends. CDR3 sequence: CSVTTGTYNEQFF. The CDR3 coding sequence is TGCAGCGTTACTACGGGGACATACAATGAGCAGTTCTTC.

This clonotype appeared many times. V usage is TRBV3-1 and J usage is TRBJ2-1; 7 nucleotides match TRBD1. The CDR3 is 16 amino acids. V shed 2 bases and J 4 bases; nucleotides not matched to a gene: 8. Looked up from germline, CDR1 is LGHDT and CDR2 is YNNKEL (reference sequence). CDR3 sequence (DNA): TGTGCCAGCAGCCAATCGGCACAGGGGAAGTACAATGAGCAGTTCTTC. This codes for CASSQSAQGKYNEQFF.